Listed below are T cell receptor beta chains from one sample, sequenced in a study of vaccination and CD4 T cells after COVID-19. Antigens for these TCRs are unknown. TCRdb independently ran MiXCR on the PCR reads; one entry per CDR3 protein. The sample holds roughly 13,000 distinct CDR3 sequences, roughly 20% seen once. The sequenced sample consisted of cultured CD4+ T cells from blood. Every receptor here comes from a human donor with COVID-19. The CDR3 runs from the conserved cysteine through the conserved F or W. Each record gives: D gene, V gene, J gene, clone size, CDR3 protein, CDR3 DNA. The D gene is left open where the match is weak. Expanded clones get a size class; other rows say once, few or many, or leave the size out.

>NA|TRBV6-5|TRBJ1-2|medium-sized
CASSWGPPNYGYTF
TGTGCCAGCAGTTGGGGACCGCCAAACTATGGCTACACCTTC
>NA|TRBV5-3|TRBJ1-1|NA
CARSCPGTNTEAFF
TGTGCCAGAAGCTGCCCAGGTACTAACACTGAAGCTTTCTTT
>NA|TRBV28|TRBJ1-2|NA
CASRKTGTNNYGYTF
TGTGCCAGCAGGAAAACAGGGACCAATAACTATGGCTACACCTTC
>NA|TRBV6-1|TRBJ2-3|NA
CASRQGRTDTQYF
TGTGCCAGCAGGCAGGGGCGCACAGATACGCAGTATTTT
>TRBD1|TRBV5-4|TRBJ1-1|NA
CASSLNRGGTEAFF
TGTGCCAGCAGCTTGAACAGGGGGGGTACTGAAGCTTTCTTT
>TRBD2|TRBV7-3|TRBJ2-5|medium-sized
CASSLNGRAAQETQYF
TGTGCCAGCAGCTTAAACGGGAGGGCGGCCCAAGAGACCCAGTACTTC
>NA|TRBV19|TRBJ1-6|NA
CASSAGTLNSPLHF
TGTGCCAGTAGTGCCGGGACCCTCAATTCACCCCTCCACTTT
>NA|TRBV24-1|TRBJ2-7|few
CATSDAPGYEQYF
TGTGCCACCAGTGATGCCCCAGGGTACGAGCAGTACTTC
>TRBD1|TRBV20-1|TRBJ2-2|few
CSARSGQGATGELFF
TGCAGTGCTAGATCGGGACAGGGGGCAACCGGGGAGCTGTTTTTT
>TRBD1|TRBV4-2|TRBJ1-1|NA
CASSPSRGQGVAFF
TGTGCCAGCAGCCCGAGCCGGGGACAGGGGGTAGCTTTCTTT
>NA|TRBV23-1|TRBJ1-6|few
CATSGYLNSPLHF
TGCGCCACTTCAGGATACTTGAACTCACCCCTCCACTTT
>TRBD2|TRBV25-1|TRBJ2-1|few
CASRPGLAGLNEQFF
TGTGCCAGCAGACCGGGACTAGCGGGACTCAATGAGCAGTTCTTC
>NA|TRBV29-1|TRBJ1-1|NA
CSVERWGEKSRTEAFF
TGCAGCGTTGAGAGGTGGGGGGAAAAGAGTCGCACTGAAGCTTTCTTT
>TRBD1|TRBV15|TRBJ1-6|medium-sized
CATNTGQGTLGNSPLHF
TGTGCCACCAACACTGGACAGGGAACCTTGGGGAATTCACCCCTCCACTTT
>NA|TRBV18|TRBJ1-1|once
CASSPPVGRGAFF
TGTGCCAGCTCACCACCGGTAGGGCGTGGAGCTTTCTTT
>NA|TRBV4-2|TRBJ2-3|NA
CASSPLWNTDTQYF
TGTGCCAGCAGCCCCCTTTGGAACACAGATACGCAGTATTTT
>NA|TRBV6-1|TRBJ1-5|NA
CASSVEVEGNQPQHF
TGTGCCAGCAGTGTCGAGGTAGAAGGAAATCAGCCCCAGCATTTT
>NA|TRBV28|TRBJ1-2|few
CASRANYGYTF
TGTGCCAGCAGGGCTAACTATGGCTACACCTTC
>TRBD2|TRBV18|TRBJ2-1|few
CASSPGGGGSIGAYNEQFF
TGTGCCAGCTCACCAGGCGGGGGGGGATCCATCGGAGCCTACAATGAGCAGTTCTTC
>NA|TRBV29-1|TRBJ1-2|few
CSVSGLRDGYTF
TGCAGCGTTTCAGGGCTTCGGGATGGCTACACCTTC
>NA|TRBV6-2/TRBV6-3|TRBJ2-7|NA
CASSYSRITNYEQYF
TGTGCCAGCAGTTACTCTCGGATCACCAACTACGAGCAGTACTTC
>TRBD2|TRBV29-1|TRBJ2-2|few
CSVGTSGANTGELFF
TGCAGCGTTGGGACTAGCGGGGCGAACACCGGGGAGCTGTTTTTT
>NA|TRBV20-1|TRBJ2-3|NA
CTVEGLTDTQYF
TGCACCGTGGAGGGGTTGACAGATACGCAGTATTTT
>TRBD1|TRBV15|TRBJ2-1|once
CATSRDGTGTYNEQFF
TGTGCCACCAGCAGAGACGGGACAGGGACGTACAATGAGCAGTTCTTC
>NA|TRBV15|TRBJ1-4|few
CATSSGETKGPEKLFF
TGTGCCACCAGCAGCGGGGAGACAAAAGGGCCCGAAAAACTGTTTTTT
>NA|TRBV21-1|TRBJ2-2|medium-sized
CASSKQARGTGNTGELFF
TGTGCCAGCAGCAAACAGGCCCGAGGGACAGGGAACACCGGGGAGCTGTTTTTT
>TRBD1|TRBV28|TRBJ1-2|few
CASSFGDRAYGYTF
TGTGCCAGCAGTTTTGGCGACAGGGCATATGGCTACACCTTC
>NA|TRBV20-1|TRBJ2-7|few
CSATQGAYEQYF
TGCAGTGCAACACAGGGAGCCTACGAGCAGTACTTC
>TRBD2|TRBV9|TRBJ2-3|NA
CASSVASGGYTQYF
TGTGCCAGCAGCGTAGCAAGCGGGGGTTATACGCAGTATTTT
>NA|TRBV5-1|TRBJ1-3|NA
CASSLGVSGNTIYF
TGCGCCAGCAGCTTGGGGGTCTCTGGAAACACCATATATTTT
>TRBD1|TRBV7-2|TRBJ1-5|medium-sized
CASSPRTGGGQPQHF
TGTGCCAGCAGCCCCAGGACAGGGGGTGGTCAGCCCCAGCATTTT
>NA|TRBV20-1|TRBJ2-6|NA
CSARDQGGSGANVLTF
TGCAGTGCTAGAGACCAAGGGGGCTCTGGGGCCAACGTCCTGACTTTC
>NA|TRBV11-3|TRBJ1-6|NA
CASSLDPVDSSPLHF
TGTGCCAGCAGCTTAGATCCGGTTGACAGCTCACCCCTCCACTTT
>TRBD1|TRBV7-2|TRBJ1-1|NA
CASSLEGAFTEAFF
TGTGCCAGCAGCCTGGAGGGGGCCTTTACTGAAGCTTTCTTT
>NA|TRBV28|TRBJ2-7|NA
CASRQPGGEYEQYF
TGTGCCAGCCGCCAGCCGGGGGGCGAGTACGAGCAGTACTTC